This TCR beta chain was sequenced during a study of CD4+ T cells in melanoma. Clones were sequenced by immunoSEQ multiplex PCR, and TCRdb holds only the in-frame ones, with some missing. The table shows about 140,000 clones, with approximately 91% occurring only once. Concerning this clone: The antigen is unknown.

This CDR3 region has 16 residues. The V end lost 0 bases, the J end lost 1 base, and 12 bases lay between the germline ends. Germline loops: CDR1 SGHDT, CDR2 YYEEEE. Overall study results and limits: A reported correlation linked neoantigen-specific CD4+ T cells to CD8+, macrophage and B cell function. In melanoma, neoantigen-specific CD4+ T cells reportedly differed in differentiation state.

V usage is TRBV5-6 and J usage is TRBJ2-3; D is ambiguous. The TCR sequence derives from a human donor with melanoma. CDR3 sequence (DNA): TGTGCCAGCAGCTTGGGGGGAAAGGCAGGCACAGATACGCAGTATTTT. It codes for CASSLGGKAGTDTQYF.